This T cell receptor gamma chain stems from a study of Vγ9Vδ2 T cells in congenital toxoplasmosis (dated by TCRdb to the early 2020s). Context from the whole study: To diagnose congenital toxoplasmosis, IgG, IgM and IgA serology, Western blot and an in-house interferon-gamma release assay were used. Infant repertoires were sequenced at 2 months after birth and at 1 year of age. This study compared the CDR3 repertoires of the gamma and delta chains in sorted blood gammadelta T cells from congenitally T. gondii-infected infants versus uninfected infants. TCR sequencing was performed on five or six infected and approximately 11 uninfected infants at 2 months and on 3 infected and 4 uninfected infants at 1 year.

The same treatment, using spiramycin and/or pyrimethamine plus sulfadiazine plus folinic acid, was given to mothers of both infected and uninfected infants. Every infant, whether infected or uninfected, was delivered at term, after more than 37 weeks of gestation. About 1,000 uL of blood was processed into PBMCs by Lymphoprep gradient centrifugation, then cryopreserved in liquid nitrogen and shipped to Belgium. After thawing, PBMCs were labeled with Zombie NIR viability dye and stained with CD3, TCR gammadelta, Vgamma9 and Vdelta2 antibodies. Sorting of CD3+ TCRgammadelta+ T cells was performed on a FACSAria III, with a mean purity of about 98%. The RNeasy Micro Kit was used to isolate RNA from approximately 9,600 sorted gammadelta T cells per sample. The infants were born to mothers who were enrolled with primary T. gondii infection during pregnancy. The infants' peripheral blood was drawn at an outpatient microbiology and virology center located in Pavia, Italy.

Based on the germline V gene (reference sequence), the CDR1 and CDR2 sequences are GITISATS and ISYDGTV. V is cut back by 3 bases and J by 2 bases, with 12 bases in the junction unmatched. Inclusive of the bounding cysteine and phenylalanine, the CDR3 is 17 residues long. Only the CDR3 portion is preserved as DNA: 51 bases, with reading frame beginning at the first base. Compared with the rest of its sample, this clone is large (0.1 to 1%). This clone's antigen is unknown. There are no base qualities to consult, and no much larger clone falls within one base. Template-switch reverse transcription with SuperScript II was used to generate cDNA, with TRGC- and TRDC-specific primers combined in a single tube. The TRGC primer was designed to bind both the TRGC1 and TRGC2 constant genes. Amplification of TRG and TRD was done with the KAPA Real-Time Library Amplification Kit, and AMPure XP beads were used for purification between steps. Index PCR with the Nextera XT Index Kit was used to add Illumina sequencing adapters. Sequencing of TRG and TRD amplicons was performed on an Illumina MiSeq with the V2 300 kit, and 150 bp paired-end reads were generated. Per the source publication's procedure: Before further analysis, read quality was checked using FastQC version 0.11.8. Reads were aligned to GenBank TRG or TRD reference genes, and CDR3 sequences were built with MiXCR version 3.0.3. Default MiXCR settings were kept, except that 3 rather than 5 consecutive nucleotides were used to assemble TRDD gene segments. VDJtools version 1.2.1 calculated N additions, CDR3 length, J segment length and clonotype sharing between samples. Out-of-frame CDR3 sequences and those containing stop codons were excluded from analysis. Infant repertoires were compared for overlap with previously published fetal, cord blood and adult blood Vgamma9Vdelta2 repertoires. TCRdb called clones from the public reads with CATT, and repeated DNA sequences were later combined into one row. For this entry, the V and J calls and clone size follow TCRdb and not the study's own pipeline. This sample comprises hundreds of gamma-chain clones, under 9% of them detected only once. The top ten clones comprise 37% of the sample.

Results and caveats for the whole study, not just this receptor: At 2 months, infected infants appeared to have fewer N additions in TRGV9 and TRDV2 CDR3s than uninfected infants, particularly in TRDV2-TRDJ1 sequences. Repertoire differences between infected and uninfected infants were less clearly seen at 1 year of age than at 2 months. Germline-encoded fetal-type TRDV2 CDR3 sequences seemed more prevalent in infected than uninfected approximately 2-month-old infants, suggesting an in utero expansion footprint. Two months was the earliest age with enough suitable sample material for TCR repertoire analysis, so newborn repertoires were not sequenced. Both infected and uninfected infants showed high prevalence of a public TRGV9 clonotype.

The chain employs TRGV9 and TRGJP2. Specimen: gamma-delta T cells from blood. This sequence was found in a child under 10 years old born to a mother with Toxoplasma gondii infection during pregnancy, either congenitally infected or uninfected (not recorded which). The nucleotide sequence is TGTGCCTTGTGGGAGCTCTGGATGGGCAGTAGTGATTGGATCAAGACGTTT. This sequence encodes CALWELWMGSSDWIKTF.